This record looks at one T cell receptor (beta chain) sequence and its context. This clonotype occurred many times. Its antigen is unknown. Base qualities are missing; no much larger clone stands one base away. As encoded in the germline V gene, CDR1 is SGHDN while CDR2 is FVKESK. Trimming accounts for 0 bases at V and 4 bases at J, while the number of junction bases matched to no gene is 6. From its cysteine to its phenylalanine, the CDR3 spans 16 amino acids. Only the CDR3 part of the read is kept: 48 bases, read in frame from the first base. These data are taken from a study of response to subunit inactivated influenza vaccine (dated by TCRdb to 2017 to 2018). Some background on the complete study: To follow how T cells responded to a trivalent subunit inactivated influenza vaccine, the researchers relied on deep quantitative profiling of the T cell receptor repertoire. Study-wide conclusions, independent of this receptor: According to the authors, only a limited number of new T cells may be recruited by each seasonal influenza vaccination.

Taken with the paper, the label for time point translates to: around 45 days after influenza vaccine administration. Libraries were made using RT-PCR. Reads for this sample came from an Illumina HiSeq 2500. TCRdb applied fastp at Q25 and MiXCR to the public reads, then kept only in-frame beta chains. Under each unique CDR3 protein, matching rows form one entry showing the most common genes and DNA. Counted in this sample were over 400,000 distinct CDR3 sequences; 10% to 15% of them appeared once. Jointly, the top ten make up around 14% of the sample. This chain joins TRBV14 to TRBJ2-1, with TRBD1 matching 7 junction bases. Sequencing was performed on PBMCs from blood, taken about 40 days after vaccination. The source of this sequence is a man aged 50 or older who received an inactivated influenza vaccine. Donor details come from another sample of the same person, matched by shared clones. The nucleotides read TGTGCCAGCAGCCAAGATCTCGTGACAGGGTACAATGAGCAGTTCTTC. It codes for CASSQDLVTGYNEQFF.